The clone carrying this T cell receptor beta chain was detected ten times or more. Its antigen is unidentified. In germline, CDR1 is LGHNA, CDR2 YSLEER. This CDR3 spans 16 amino acids. The germline V and J ends were trimmed by 3 bases and 1 base, with 16 bases remaining between them. Making use of molecular barcodes, quantitative 5'-RACE generated TCR beta libraries. TCRdb redid the calling of the 5' RACE reads with MiXCR, one entry per CDR3 protein. The repertoire holds more than 150,000 distinct CDR3 sequences, with about 20% as singletons. This sample was included in a study of CD8 T cells in ankylosing spondylitis. Study-wide findings and caveats: In ankylosing spondylitis patients, matched synovial fluid reportedly showed significant enrichment of disease-linked clones. In reactive arthritis synovial fluid and blood, some motif variants had been reported before.

This chain joins TRBV4-3 and TRBJ2-7, with D perhaps matching TRBD1 (6 bases). This TCR was sampled from a male donor aged 10 to 35 with ankylosing spondylitis or in good health (not recorded which). Sequenced input: blood, either unsorted or a sorted T cell fraction (not recorded which). The chain's CDR3 is CASSHIKGDISYEQYF. The CDR3 DNA reads as TGCGCCAGCAGCCATATCAAAGGGGACATTTCCTACGAGCAGTACTTC.